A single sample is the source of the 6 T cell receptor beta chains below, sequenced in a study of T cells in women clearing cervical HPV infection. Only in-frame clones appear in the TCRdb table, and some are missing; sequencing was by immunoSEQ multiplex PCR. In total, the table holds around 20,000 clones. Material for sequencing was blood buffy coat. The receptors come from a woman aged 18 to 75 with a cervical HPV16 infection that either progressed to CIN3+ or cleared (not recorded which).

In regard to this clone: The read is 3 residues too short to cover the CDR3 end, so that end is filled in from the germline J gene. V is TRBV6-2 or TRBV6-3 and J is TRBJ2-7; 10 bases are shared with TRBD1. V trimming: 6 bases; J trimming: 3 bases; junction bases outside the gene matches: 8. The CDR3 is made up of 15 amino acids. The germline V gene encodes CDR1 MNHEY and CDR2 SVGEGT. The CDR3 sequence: CASRPSGQGYYEQYF. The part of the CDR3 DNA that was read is TGTGCCAGCAGGCCTTCGGGACAGGGGTACTACGAG.

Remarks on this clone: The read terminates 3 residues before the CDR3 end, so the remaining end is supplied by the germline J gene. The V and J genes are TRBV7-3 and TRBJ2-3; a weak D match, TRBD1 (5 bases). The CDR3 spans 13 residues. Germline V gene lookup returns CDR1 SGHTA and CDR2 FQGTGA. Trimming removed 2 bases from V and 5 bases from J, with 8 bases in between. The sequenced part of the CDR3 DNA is TGTGCCAGCAGCTTATCGCAGGGAGATACG. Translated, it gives CASSLSQGDT. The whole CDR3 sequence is CASSLSQGDTQYF.

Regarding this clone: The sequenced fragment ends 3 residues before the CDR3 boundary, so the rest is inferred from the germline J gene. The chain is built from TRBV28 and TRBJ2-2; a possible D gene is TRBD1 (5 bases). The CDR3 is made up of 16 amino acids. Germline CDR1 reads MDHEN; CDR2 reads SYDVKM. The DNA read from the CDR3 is TGTGCCAGCCAAACGACAGCGATTTTAGTTGGTGAAAAG. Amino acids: CASQTTAILVGEK. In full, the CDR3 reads CASQTTAILVGEKLFF.

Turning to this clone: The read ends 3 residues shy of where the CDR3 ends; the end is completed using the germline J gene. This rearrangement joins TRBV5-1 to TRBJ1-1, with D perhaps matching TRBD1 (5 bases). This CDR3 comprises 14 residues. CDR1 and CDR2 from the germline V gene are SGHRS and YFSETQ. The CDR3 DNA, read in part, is TGCGCCAGCAGCCAGGGACTAGTATCAGATACG. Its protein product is CASSQGLVSDT. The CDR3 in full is CASSQGLVSDTAFF.

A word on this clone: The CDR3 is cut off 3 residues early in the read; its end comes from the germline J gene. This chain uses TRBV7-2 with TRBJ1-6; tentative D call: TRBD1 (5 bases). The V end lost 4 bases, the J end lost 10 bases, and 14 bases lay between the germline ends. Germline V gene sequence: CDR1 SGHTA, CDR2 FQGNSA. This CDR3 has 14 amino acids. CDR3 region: CASSSFQGGSPLHF. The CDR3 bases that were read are TGTGCCAGCAGCTCATTCCAGGGTGGATCACCC.

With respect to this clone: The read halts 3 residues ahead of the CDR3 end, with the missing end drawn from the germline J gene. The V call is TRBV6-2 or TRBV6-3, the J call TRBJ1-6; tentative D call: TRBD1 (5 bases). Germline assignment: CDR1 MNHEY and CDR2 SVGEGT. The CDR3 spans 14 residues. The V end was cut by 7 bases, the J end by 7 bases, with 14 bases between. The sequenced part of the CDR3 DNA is TGTGCCAGCACCCCGGGGGGTAGAAATTCACCC. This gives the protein CASTPGGRNSP. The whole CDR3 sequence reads CASTPGGRNSPLHF.